The 29 T cell receptor beta chains listed next were all sequenced from one sample in a study of blood T cell repertoires in COVID-19. Measured with immunoSEQ multiplex PCR; TCRdb has only the in-frame clones, and not every one. The sample lists around 220,000 clones, roughly 82% occurring once. The material sequenced was peripheral blood. These receptors came from a woman over 75 with active or convalescent COVID-19.

This chain uses TRBV27 with TRBJ2-5; D call uncertain. This CDR3 region has 12 residues. Germline CDR1 is MNHEY and CDR2 is SMNVEV (reference sequence). Trimming removed 3 bases at V and 5 bases at J, with 7 bases between. The chain's CDR3 is CASSFHGETQYF. The CDR3 DNA is TGTGCCAGCAGTTTTCACGGGGAGACCCAGTACTTC.

The chain has TRBV5-1 and TRBJ2-5, with D maybe TRBD1 (5 bases). Looked up from germline, CDR1 is SGHRS and CDR2 is YFSETQ. Trimming took 4 bases from V and 1 from J, leaving 11 bases between them. The CDR3 extends over 14 amino acids. The CDR3 bases are TGCGCCAGCAGCGGACAAGGGGTCCAAGAGACCCAGTACTTC. Translating it yields CASSGQGVQETQYF.

CDR3 sequence reads: CATSRGRNEKLFF. CDR3 nucleotide sequence: TGTGCCACCAGCAGAGGGCGGAATGAAAAACTGTTTTTT. The V call is TRBV15, the J call TRBJ1-4; D is ambiguous. This CDR3 has 13 amino acids. CDR1 LNHNV and CDR2 YYDKDF come from the germline V gene (reference sequence). Trimming took off 1 base at V and 5 bases at J, with 5 bases between the two ends.

CDR3 coding DNA: TGTGCCAGCAGTGAAGTTACAGGGCATGAAAAACTGTTTTTT. Translating it yields CASSEVTGHEKLFF. V gene TRBV25-1 combines with J gene TRBJ1-4; a weak D match, TRBD1 (6 bases). There are 14 residues in the CDR3. V lost 2 bases to trimming and J lost 6 bases, with 10 bases between them. Looked up from germline, CDR1 is MGHDK and CDR2 is SYGVNS. Complete variable domain (other parts from reference TRBV25-1 and TRBJ1-4): EADIYQTPRYLVIGTGKKITLECSQTMGHDKMYWYQQDPGMELHLIHYSYGVNSTEKGDLSSESTVSRIRTEHFPLTLESARPSHTSQYLCASSEVTGHEKLFFGSGTQLSVL.

The chain combines TRBV28 with TRBJ1-1, with 7 bases matching TRBD1. In germline, CDR1 is MDHEN, CDR2 SYDVKM. V lost 6 bases to trimming and J lost 1 base; unmatched junction nucleotides: 5. The CDR3 totals 14 residues. CDR3 sequence: CASSRGTENTEAFF. CDR3 nucleotide sequence: TGTGCCAGCAGCCGAGGGACAGAGAACACTGAAGCTTTCTTT.

V is TRBV28 and J is TRBJ1-1; perhaps TRBD1 as D (5 bases). Germline CDR1 reads MDHEN; CDR2 reads SYDVKM. V lost 4 bases and J lost 10, with 16 bases in between. The CDR3 length is 13 residues. In nucleotides, the CDR3 is TGTGCCAGCAGTTCCCCTAGCGGCAGGGTAGCTTTCTTT. Translating it yields CASSSPSGRVAFF.

In its sample, this clone was seen once. This chain links TRBV27 with TRBJ2-3; TRBD2 agrees at 10 bases. The V gene's germline CDR1 is MNHEY and CDR2 SMNVEV (reference sequence). This CDR3 has 17 residues. With V trimmed by 5 bases and J by 8 bases, 16 bases remained unmatched. The CDR3 is CASSPSLTSGVSGTQYF. The CDR3 DNA reads TGTGCCAGCAGTCCATCCCTAACTAGCGGGGTCTCGGGTACGCAGTATTTT.

The chain employs TRBV7-2 and TRBJ1-1; the D is unclear. This CDR3 is 13 amino acids long. The V end lost 0 bases, the J end lost 10 bases, and 12 bases lay between the germline ends. Germline loops: CDR1 SGHTA, CDR2 FQGNSA. The CDR3 bases are TGTGCCAGCAGCTTAGCCGGCCTTCGGGGAGCTTTCTTT. Its protein is CASSLAGLRGAFF.

The chain carries TRBV5-1 and TRBJ1-2; 7 nucleotides line up with TRBD1. V dropped 5 bases and J dropped 1; count of bases not matched to a gene: 2. The CDR3 is 13 residues long. Germline CDR1 is SGHRS and CDR2 is YFSETQ. The CDR3 sequence is CASRTGDNYGYTF. CDR3 bases: TGCGCCAGCAGAACAGGGGATAACTATGGCTACACCTTC.

The CDR3 DNA follows: TGTGCCAGCAGTTTAGGGGTCGGGGGGACCTATAACCAAGAGACCCAGTACTTC. Protein sequence: CASSLGVGGTYNQETQYF. The chain couples TRBV28 to TRBJ2-5; TRBD2 matches 7 bases. Germline V gene sequence: CDR1 MDHEN, CDR2 SYDVKM. The V gene end was trimmed by 2 bases and the J gene end by 0 bases; junction bases not matched to a gene: 12. This CDR3 is 18 amino acids long. The complete variable domain, with remaining parts taken from reference TRBV28 and TRBJ2-5, reads DVKVTQSSRYLVKRTGEKVFLECVQDMDHENMFWYRQDPGLGLRLIYFSYDVKMKEKGDIPEGYSVSREKKERFSLILESASTNQTSMYLCASSLGVGGTYNQETQYFGPGTRLLVL.

The chain recombines TRBV29-1 with TRBJ1-2; D gene uncertain. CDR3 length equals 11 residues. Deletions cut 5 bases from V and 6 bases from J, with 10 bases between. Germline CDR1 reads SQVTM; CDR2 reads ANQGSEA. The CDR3, as DNA: TGCAGCGTTCTCTTAGTCGATGGCTACACCTTC. Its protein is CSVLLVDGYTF. Combining the CDR3 with reference TRBV29-1 and TRBJ1-2 gives the whole variable domain SAVISQKPSRDICQRGTSLTIQCQVDSQVTMMFWYRQQPGQSLTLIATANQGSEATYESGFVIDKFPISRPNLTFSTLTVSNMSPEDSSIYLCSVLLVDGYTFGSGTRLTVV.

The genes are TRBV28 and TRBJ2-1; 7 nucleotides align to TRBD1. The CDR3 runs to 15 residues. Germline V lookup: CDR1 MDHEN, CDR2 SYDVKM. Trimming removed 6 bases from V and 3 bases from J; junction bases left unmatched: 8. The chain's CDR3 is CASRNRGSIYNEQFF. The CDR3 DNA reads TGTGCCAGCAGAAACAGGGGAAGCATCTACAATGAGCAGTTCTTC.

CDR3 residues: CASSSGQGRGYTF. For the CDR3, the DNA is TGTGCCAGCAGCTCTGGACAGGGAAGAGGCTACACCTTC. The chain has TRBV7-9 and TRBJ1-2; 8 nucleotides match TRBD1. Germline CDR1 SEHNR, CDR2 FQNEAQ (reference sequence). Trimming at V came to 4 bases and at J to 8 bases, leaving 6 bases not matched to a gene. The CDR3 totals 13 residues.

The chain has TRBV3-1 (or the pseudogene TRBV3-2) and TRBJ2-5; D is uncertain. This CDR3 is 13 amino acids long. Trimming removed 4 bases at V and 10 bases at J, with 16 bases between. Germline lookup yields CDR1 LGHDT and CDR2 YNNKEL (reference sequence). The CDR3 loop is CASSLRKESFQYF. The CDR3 DNA reads TGTGCCAGCAGCCTCCGCAAGGAGAGTTTCCAGTACTTC.

CDR3 region: CASSENLLRTQYF. CDR3 DNA: TGTGCCAGCAGTGAAAATCTCCTTCGGACGCAGTATTTT. The rearrangement links TRBV2 to TRBJ2-3; D gene ambiguous. The CDR3 extends over 13 amino acids. V was cut by 2 bases and J by 9 bases, with 12 bases left in between. CDR1 and CDR2 (germline): SNHLY, FYNNEI.

The chain recombines TRBV3-1 (or the pseudogene TRBV3-2) with TRBJ1-1, with 10 bases aligning to TRBD1. With V trimmed by 5 bases and J by 4 bases, 4 bases remained unmatched. This CDR3 is 14 amino acids long. Per germline, CDR1 LGHDT and CDR2 YNNKEL (reference sequence). CDR3 sequence: CASSARDRGTEAFF. Written as DNA, the CDR3 is TGTGCCAGCAGCGCCCGGGACAGGGGCACTGAAGCTTTCTTT.

CDR3 DNA sequence: TGCGCCAGCAGCTTGGCGACAGGTCCCCAAGAGACCCAGTACTTC. Translating gives CASSLATGPQETQYF. The J gene is TRBJ2-5, the V gene TRBV5-1, with TRBD1 as a possible D gene (6 bases). This CDR3 has 15 amino acids. Germline V lookup: CDR1 SGHRS, CDR2 YFSETQ. V lost 0 bases and J 1 base, leaving 10 bases between the germline ends.

This chain uses TRBV3-1 (or the pseudogene TRBV3-2) with TRBJ1-1; D gene ambiguous. The CDR3 consists of 15 residues. Trimming took off 3 bases at V and 3 bases at J, with 14 bases between the two ends. Germline V lookup: CDR1 LGHDT, CDR2 YNNKEL (reference sequence). The CDR3 here is CASSQFQVSYTEAFF. CDR3 in DNA: TGTGCCAGCAGCCAGTTCCAGGTGTCGTACACTGAAGCTTTCTTT.

The rearrangement uses TRBV30 and TRBJ1-5, with 10 bases fitting TRBD1. This CDR3 is 14 amino acids long. Trimming took 7 bases from V and 2 from J; bases not matched to a gene: 5. Looked up from germline, CDR1 is GTSNPN and CDR2 is SVGIG (reference sequence). The CDR3 protein is CAFGQGGGNQPQHF. The CDR3 DNA sequence: TGTGCCTTTGGACAGGGGGGTGGCAATCAGCCCCAGCATTTT.

This sequence joins TRBV5-1 and TRBJ2-2, with 8 nucleotides matching TRBD1. This CDR3 contains 16 residues. The V segment lost 5 bases and the J segment 0 bases; nucleotides outside the gene matches: 6. Germline V gives CDR1 SGHRS, CDR2 YFSETQ. DNA of the CDR3: TGCGCCAGCAGGCAGGGGGCCACTACGAACACCGGGGAGCTGTTTTTT. It translates to CASRQGATTNTGELFF. The full variable domain, its missing parts supplied by reference TRBV5-1 and TRBJ2-2, is KAGVTQTPRYLIKTRGQQVTLSCSPISGHRSVSWYQQTPGQGLQFLFEYFSETQRNKGNFPGRFSGRQFSNSRSEMNVSTLELGDSALYLCASRQGATTNTGELFFGEGSRLTVL.

The chain has TRBV2 and TRBJ1-4, with TRBD1 matching 7 bases. The germline V gene encodes CDR1 SNHLY and CDR2 FYNNEI. The ends lost 7 bases at V and 5 bases at J; junction bases unmatched: 1. The CDR3 covers 12 residues. Here the CDR3 DNA reads TGTGCCAGCAACAGGGGAAATGAAAAACTGTTTTTT. It yields the protein CASNRGNEKLFF. Full variable domain (outside the CDR3, taken from reference TRBV2 and TRBJ1-4): EPEVTQTPSHQVTQMGQEVILRCVPISNHLYFYWYRQILGQKVEFLVSFYNNEISEKSEIFDDQFSVERPDGSNFTLKIRSTKLEDSAMYFCASNRGNEKLFFGSGTQLSVL.

With regard to this clone: Additional DNA sequences in this sample encode the identical CDR3. CDR3 in amino acids: CASSFRRGIRPQHF. The CDR3 coding sequence is TGTGCCAGCAGTTTTCGTCGGGGAATAAGGCCCCAGCATTTT. This chain connects TRBV28 to TRBJ1-5; D remains ambiguous. There are 14 residues in the CDR3. Germline CDR1 is MDHEN and CDR2 is SYDVKM. The germline V and J ends were trimmed by 3 bases and 9 bases, with 15 bases remaining between them.

This sequence joins TRBV29-1 and TRBJ2-7, with 9 bases identical to TRBD1. The CDR3 extends over 13 amino acids. Trimming at V came to 6 bases and at J to 0 bases, leaving 3 bases not matched to a gene. Germline V gene data show CDR1 as SQVTM and CDR2 as ANQGSEA. The CDR3 is CSVRTGASYEQYF. The CDR3 nucleotides are TGCAGCGTCAGGACAGGGGCCTCCTACGAGCAGTACTTC.

The chain couples TRBV5-1 to TRBJ2-2; 10 nucleotides line up with TRBD2. The CDR3 has 16 residues. Per the germline V gene, CDR1 is SGHRS and CDR2 is YFSETQ. V shed 4 bases and J 5 bases; nucleotides not matched to a gene: 8. CDR3 in amino acids: CASSTAASGSTGELFF. The CDR3 DNA is TGCGCCAGCAGCACTGCGGCTAGCGGGAGTACCGGGGAGCTGTTTTTT.

This chain joins TRBV10-3 and TRBJ1-5; no clear D. The germline CDR1 and CDR2 sequences are ENHRY and SYGVKD. The CDR3 spans 16 residues. Trimming shortened V by 0 bases and J by 1 base, and 10 bases separated the two germline ends. The CDR3 DNA reads as TGTGCCATCAGTGAGTCGGGAGGGCTAAGCAATCAGCCCCAGCATTTT. It specifies CAISESGGLSNQPQHF.

This rearrangement joins TRBV28 to TRBJ2-7, with 8 bases that match TRBD2. V shed 5 bases, J shed 3 bases, and the junction held 12 bases outside the gene matches. The CDR3 has 16 residues. Per germline, CDR1 MDHEN and CDR2 SYDVKM. DNA for the CDR3: TGTGCCAGCAGTCCATCCGGGACTAGAAGCCACTACGAGCAGTACTTC. Amino acid sequence: CASSPSGTRSHYEQYF.

This rearrangement joins TRBV15 to TRBJ1-5; D possibly corresponds to TRBD1 (6 bases). The length of the CDR3 is 12 residues. CDR1 is LNHNV, CDR2 YYDKDF, per germline (reference sequence). V dropped 4 bases and J dropped 5 bases, with 6 bases sitting between them. CDR3 in amino acids: CATSNRDQPQHF. Here the CDR3 DNA reads TGTGCCACCAGCAACAGGGATCAGCCCCAGCATTTT.

The chain couples TRBV29-1 to TRBJ1-5; perhaps TRBD1 as D (6 bases). V dropped 4 bases and J dropped 0 bases, with 13 bases sitting between them. The V gene's germline CDR1 is SQVTM and CDR2 ANQGSEA. This CDR3 has 15 amino acids. CDR3 amino acids: CSVAYGQSSNQPQHF. The CDR3 region has the DNA TGCAGCGTTGCCTACGGACAGTCTAGCAATCAGCCCCAGCATTTT.

The genes are TRBV6-6 and TRBJ2-7; no definite D call. V was pared by 5 bases and J by 7 bases, with 12 bases between. The CDR3 covers 12 residues. Germline values: CDR1 MNHNY, CDR2 SVGAGI (reference sequence). The CDR3 coding sequence is TGTGCCAGCAGTCCCCGAGGTCGGGAGCAGTACTTC. It specifies CASSPRGREQYF.